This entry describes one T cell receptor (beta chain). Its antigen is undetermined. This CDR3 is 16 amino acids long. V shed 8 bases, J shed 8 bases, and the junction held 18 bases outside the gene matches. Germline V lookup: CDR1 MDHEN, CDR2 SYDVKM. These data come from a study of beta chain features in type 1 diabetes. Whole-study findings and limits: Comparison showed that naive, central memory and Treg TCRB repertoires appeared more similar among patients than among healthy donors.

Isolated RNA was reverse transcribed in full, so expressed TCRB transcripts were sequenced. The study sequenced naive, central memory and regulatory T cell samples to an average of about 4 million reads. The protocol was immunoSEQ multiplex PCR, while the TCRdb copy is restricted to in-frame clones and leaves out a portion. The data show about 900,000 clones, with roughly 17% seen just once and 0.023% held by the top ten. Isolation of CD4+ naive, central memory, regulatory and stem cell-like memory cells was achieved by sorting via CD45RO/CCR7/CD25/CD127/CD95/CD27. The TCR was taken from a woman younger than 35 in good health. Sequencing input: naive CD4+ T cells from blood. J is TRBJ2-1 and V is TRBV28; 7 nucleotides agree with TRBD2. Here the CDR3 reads CASFPVGGSQVDEQFF. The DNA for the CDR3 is TGTGCCAGCTTCCCGGTTGGCGGGAGCCAGGTAGATGAGCAGTTCTTC.